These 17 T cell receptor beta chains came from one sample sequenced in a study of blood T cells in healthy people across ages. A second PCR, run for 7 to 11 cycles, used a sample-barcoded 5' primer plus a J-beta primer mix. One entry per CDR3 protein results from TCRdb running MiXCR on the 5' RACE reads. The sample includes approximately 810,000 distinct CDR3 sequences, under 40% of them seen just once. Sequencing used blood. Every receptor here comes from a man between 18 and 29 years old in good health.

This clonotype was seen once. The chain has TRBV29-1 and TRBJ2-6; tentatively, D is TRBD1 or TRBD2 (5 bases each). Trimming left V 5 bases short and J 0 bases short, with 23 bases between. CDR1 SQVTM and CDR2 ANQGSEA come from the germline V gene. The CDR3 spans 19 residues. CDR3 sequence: CSVYQGVTLGTSGANVLTF. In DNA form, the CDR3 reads TGCAGCGTTTATCAGGGCGTAACCTTGGGGACCTCTGGGGCCAACGTCCTGACTTTC.

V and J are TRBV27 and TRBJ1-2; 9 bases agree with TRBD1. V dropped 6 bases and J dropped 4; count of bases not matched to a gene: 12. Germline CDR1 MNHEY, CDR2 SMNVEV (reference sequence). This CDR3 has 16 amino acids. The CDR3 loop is CASRAPGQGGRYGYTF. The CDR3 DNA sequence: TGTGCCAGCAGAGCGCCGGGACAGGGAGGCCGCTATGGCTACACCTTC.

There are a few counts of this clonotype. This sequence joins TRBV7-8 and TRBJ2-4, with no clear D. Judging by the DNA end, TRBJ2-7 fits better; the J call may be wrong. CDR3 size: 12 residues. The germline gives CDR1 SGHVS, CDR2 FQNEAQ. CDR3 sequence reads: CASRHDGYEQYF. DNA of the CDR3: TGTGCCAGCAGGCACGATGGGTACGAGCAGTACTTC.

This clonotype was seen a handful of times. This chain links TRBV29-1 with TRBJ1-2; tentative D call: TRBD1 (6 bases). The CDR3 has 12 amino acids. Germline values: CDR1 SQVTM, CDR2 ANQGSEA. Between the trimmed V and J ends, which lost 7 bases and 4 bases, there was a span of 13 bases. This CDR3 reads CSDSDRRYGYTF. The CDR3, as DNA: TGCAGCGACTCCGACAGGCGCTATGGCTACACCTTC.

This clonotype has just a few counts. The CDR3 nucleotides are TGTGCCAGCAGCCCCTACGGGGGTGAGCAGTTCTTC. Amino acids: CASSPYGGEQFF. J is TRBJ2-1 and V is TRBV7-9, with TRBD2 as a possible D gene (6 bases). This CDR3 contains 12 residues. Trimming pared 5 bases from V and 9 bases from J, leaving 11 bases between. Per germline, CDR1 SEHNR and CDR2 FQNEAQ (reference sequence). The complete variable domain, with remaining parts taken from reference TRBV7-9 and TRBJ2-1, reads DTGVSQNPRHKITKRGQNVTFRCDPISEHNRLYWYRQTLGQGPEFLTYFQNEAQLEKSRLLSDRFSAERPKGSFSTLEIQRTEQGDSAMYLCASSPYGGEQFFGPGTRLTVL.

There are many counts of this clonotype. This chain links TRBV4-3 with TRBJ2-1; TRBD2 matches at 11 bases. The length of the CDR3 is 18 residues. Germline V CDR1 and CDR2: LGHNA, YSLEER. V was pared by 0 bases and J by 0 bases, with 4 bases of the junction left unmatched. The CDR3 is CASSQDLAGGISYNEQFF. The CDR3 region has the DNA TGCGCCAGCAGCCAAGATCTAGCGGGGGGCATCTCCTACAATGAGCAGTTCTTC.

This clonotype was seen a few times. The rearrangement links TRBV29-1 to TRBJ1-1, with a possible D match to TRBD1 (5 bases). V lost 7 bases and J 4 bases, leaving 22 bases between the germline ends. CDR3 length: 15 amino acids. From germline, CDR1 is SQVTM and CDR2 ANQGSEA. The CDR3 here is CSAQLRTLGVTEAFF. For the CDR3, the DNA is TGCAGCGCCCAGCTAAGAACTTTGGGGGTCACTGAAGCTTTCTTT.

As DNA, the CDR3 is TGTGCCAGCAGCCAATGGGGAGGGGGAGAGGATAACGAGCAGTACTTC. This sequence encodes CASSQWGGGEDNEQYF. J is TRBJ2-7 and V is TRBV27, with D possibly TRBD2 on 7 matching bases. The CDR3 runs 16 residues. The V end was cut by 6 bases, the J end by 5 bases, with 23 bases between. Germline V lookup: CDR1 MNHEY, CDR2 SMNVEV (reference sequence).

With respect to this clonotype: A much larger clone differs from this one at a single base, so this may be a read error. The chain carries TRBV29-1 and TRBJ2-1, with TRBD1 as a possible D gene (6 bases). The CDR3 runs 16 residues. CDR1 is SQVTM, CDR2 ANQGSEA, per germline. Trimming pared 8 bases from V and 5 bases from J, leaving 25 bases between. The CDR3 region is CSTEGEGGSPNNEQFF. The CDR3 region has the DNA TGCAGCACTGAGGGGGAAGGTGGGAGCCCCAACAATGAGCAGTTCTTC.

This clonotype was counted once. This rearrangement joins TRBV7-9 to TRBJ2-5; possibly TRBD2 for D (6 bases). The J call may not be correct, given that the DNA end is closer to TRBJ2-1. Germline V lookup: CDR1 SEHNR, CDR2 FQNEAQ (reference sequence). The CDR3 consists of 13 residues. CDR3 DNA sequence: TGTGCCAGCAGACCGGGGGTCCAAGAGACCCAGTTCTTC. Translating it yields CASRPGVQETQFF.

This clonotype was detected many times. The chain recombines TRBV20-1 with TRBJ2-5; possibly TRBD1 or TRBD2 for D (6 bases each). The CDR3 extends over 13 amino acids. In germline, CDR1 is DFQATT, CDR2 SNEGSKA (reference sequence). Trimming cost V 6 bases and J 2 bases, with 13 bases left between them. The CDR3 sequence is CSANGGYQETQYF. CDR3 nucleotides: TGCAGTGCAAACGGGGGCTATCAAGAGACCCAGTACTTC.

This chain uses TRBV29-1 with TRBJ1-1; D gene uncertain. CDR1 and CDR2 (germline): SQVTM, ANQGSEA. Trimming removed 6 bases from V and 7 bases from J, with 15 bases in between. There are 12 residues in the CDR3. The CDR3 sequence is CSVVYSFGEAFF. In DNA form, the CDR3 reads TGCAGCGTCGTTTACTCCTTCGGTGAAGCTTTCTTT.

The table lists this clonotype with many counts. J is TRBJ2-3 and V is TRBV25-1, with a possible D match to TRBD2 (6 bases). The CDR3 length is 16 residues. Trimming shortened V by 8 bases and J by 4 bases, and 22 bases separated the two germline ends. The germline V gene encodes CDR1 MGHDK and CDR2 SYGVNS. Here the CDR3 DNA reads TGTGCCAGCCTCCTCCCCACGGGGGACGGGGCAGATACGCAGTATTTT. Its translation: CASLLPTGDGADTQYF.

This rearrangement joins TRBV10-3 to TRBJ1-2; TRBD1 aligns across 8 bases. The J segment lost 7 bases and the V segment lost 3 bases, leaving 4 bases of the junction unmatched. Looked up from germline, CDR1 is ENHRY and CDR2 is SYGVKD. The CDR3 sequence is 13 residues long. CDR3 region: CAISDWTGCGYTF. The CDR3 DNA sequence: TGTGCCATCAGTGACTGGACAGGGTGTGGCTACACCTTC.

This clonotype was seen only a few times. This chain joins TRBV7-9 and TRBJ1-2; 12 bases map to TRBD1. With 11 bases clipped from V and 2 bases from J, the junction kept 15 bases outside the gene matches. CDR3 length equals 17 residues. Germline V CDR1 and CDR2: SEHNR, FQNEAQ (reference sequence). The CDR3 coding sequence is TGTGCCGGGGAGGGACAGGGGGCCGGGGATCCGAACTATGGCTACACCTTC. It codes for CAGEGQGAGDPNYGYTF. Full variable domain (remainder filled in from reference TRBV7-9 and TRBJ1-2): DTGVSQNPRHKITKRGQNVTFRCDPISEHNRLYWYRQTLGQGPEFLTYFQNEAQLEKSRLLSDRFSAERPKGSFSTLEIQRTEQGDSAMYLCAGEGQGAGDPNYGYTFGSGTRLTVV.

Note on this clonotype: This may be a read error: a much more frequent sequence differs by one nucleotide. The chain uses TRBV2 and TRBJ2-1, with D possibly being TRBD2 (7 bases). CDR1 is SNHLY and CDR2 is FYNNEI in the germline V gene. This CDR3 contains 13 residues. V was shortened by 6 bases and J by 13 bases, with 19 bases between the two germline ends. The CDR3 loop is CASSPAGAETQFF. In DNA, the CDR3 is TGTGCCAGCAGCCCTGCGGGGGCTGAGACCCAGTTCTTC.

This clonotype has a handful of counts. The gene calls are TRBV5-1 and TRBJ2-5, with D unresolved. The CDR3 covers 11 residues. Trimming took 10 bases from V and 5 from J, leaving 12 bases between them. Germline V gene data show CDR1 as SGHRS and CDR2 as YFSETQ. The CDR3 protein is CALSLEETQYF. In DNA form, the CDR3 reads TGCGCCCTCAGCCTGGAGGAGACCCAGTACTTC. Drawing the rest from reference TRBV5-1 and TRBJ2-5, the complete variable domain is KAGVTQTPRYLIKTRGQQVTLSCSPISGHRSVSWYQQTPGQGLQFLFEYFSETQRNKGNFPGRFSGRQFSNSRSEMNVSTLELGDSALYLCALSLEETQYFGPGTRLLVL.